The source of this T cell receptor beta chain is a study of blood T cell repertoires in COVID-19. Study-level background: PBMCs, B-cell-depleted T cells, or T cells were the source of the cDNA or gDNA that made up the material.

Some clones are missing from TCRdb's copy, which holds only in-frame ones; the method was immunoSEQ multiplex PCR. This sample has 270,000 or so clones; less than 95% occur once, and the top ten carry about 3%. Germline V lookup: CDR1 SGDLS, CDR2 YYNGEE. The junction had 3 bases not matched to a gene; V was cut back by 3 bases and J by 2 bases. The CDR3 sequence is 17 residues long. The TCR sequence derives from a man aged 40-50 years who had been exposed to COVID-19. This chain connects TRBV9 to TRBJ2-3, with TRBD2 matching 16 bases. The sample consisted of PBMCs or T cells enriched from blood (not recorded which). In DNA, the CDR3 is TGTGCCAGCAGCGCGGGACTAGCGGGAGGGTACACAGATACGCAGTATTTT. It translates to CASSAGLAGGYTDTQYF.